This TCR beta chain was recorded in a study of shared clonotypes between healthy human individuals. The wider study: The study used three CD4 naive, three CD4 memory, two CD8 naive and one CD8 memory plate per donor.

In the study's own analysis: Junction-only sequences without quality scores were provided by ImmunoSEQ, so filtering was different. Sequencing used immunoSEQ multiplex PCR; TCRdb keeps in-frame clones, though not all of them. The D gene and trimming were derived from the DNA, and the V and J assignments and clone size from that table. The repertoire holds about 2.1 million clones, with 85% to 95% as singletons. Naive CD8 cells lacked CD45RO and underwent positive selection for CCR7, leaving out terminally differentiated effector memory CD45RA+ cells. Healthy HIV-negative adults without recent acute infections or vaccinations served as donors. In regard to this clone: The target antigen is unknown.

V lost 2 bases and J lost 2, with 13 bases in between. The CDR3 loop spans 16 amino acids. Germline V gene lookup returns CDR1 LGHNA and CDR2 YNFKEQ. Study observations and caveats: Among the subsets, naive ones generally showed larger estimated richness than memory ones.

The sequenced material came from naive CD8+ T cells from PBMCs. The rearrangement links TRBV4-2 to TRBJ2-1; D ambiguous. The receptor was derived from a man between 18 and 29 years old in good health. Some clones in this sample may be carry-over from other donors' samples. The CDR3 region is CASSQRTVSPYNEQFF. Here the CDR3 DNA reads TGTGCCAGCAGCCAACGAACAGTGTCGCCCTACAATGAGCAGTTCTTC.